The subject of this entry is one T cell receptor (beta chain). V was shortened by 5 bases and J by 0 bases, with 11 bases between the two germline ends. The CDR3 is 15 amino acids. Germline-derived CDR1 and CDR2 are MNHEY and SMNVEV (reference sequence). The data are from a study of cytomegalovirus exposure and HLA in healthy donors. PCR primers comprised 60 Vbeta and 13 Jbeta primers. Method: immunoSEQ multiplex PCR; TCRdb's copy keeps in-frame clones and lacks some. The data contain approximately 130,000 clones, 83% of them seen just once; the ten biggest clones take up 1% to 1.5%. Material for sequencing was PBMCs. The J gene is TRBJ1-5, the V gene TRBV27; a possible D gene is TRBD1 (6 bases). The clonotype comes from a girl aged 2 to 9 in good health and CMV-seronegative. DNA for the CDR3: TGTGCCAGCAGTCCCCGACAGGATAGCAATCAGCCCCAGCATTTT. As protein: CASSPRQDSNQPQHF.